Following are 13 T cell receptor beta chains from one sample sequenced in a study of molecular identifiers for immune sequencing clone quantification. TCRdb re-called the PCR reads through MiXCR, storing one row per CDR3 protein. The table lists some 65,000 distinct CDR3 sequences, about a fifth of them singletons. Sequences were obtained from naive CD8+ T cells from blood, with Jurkat cell RNA spiked in. Subset denoted: FACS-sorted CD8+CD4-CCR7+CD45RA+ naive T cells. The source of these receptors is a human donor in good health. Some libraries in this study had Jurkat cell RNA spiked in.

This clonotype occurred a few times. It may be a read error: a sequence one base away is much more abundant. The gene calls are TRBV20-1 and TRBJ2-4; TRBD1 agrees at 9 bases. After removal of 3 bases from V and 9 bases from J, the junction contained 6 bases not matched to a gene. The CDR3 covers 13 residues. Germline V CDR1 and CDR2: DFQATT, SNEGSKA (reference sequence). CDR3 sequence: CSASPGQGSIQYF. CDR3 nucleotide sequence: TGCAGTGCTAGCCCGGGACAGGGCAGCATTCAGTACTTC.

At least ten counts were recorded for this clonotype. The rearrangement uses TRBV13 and TRBJ2-2; 13 bases align to TRBD2. CDR3 length: 20 amino acids. Unmatched junction bases numbered 9, after V lost 2 bases and J lost 0 bases. Germline CDR1 and CDR2: PRHDT and FYEKMQ (reference sequence). The CDR3 nucleotides are TGTGCCAGCAGCTTATTTCTTGGGACTAGCGGGGCCGCGAACACCGGGGAGCTGTTTTTT. It codes for CASSLFLGTSGAANTGELFF.

This clonotype appeared many times. The chain combines TRBV4-1 with TRBJ2-7, with D hard to call. This CDR3 has 13 residues. Trimming pared 0 bases from V and 2 bases from J, leaving 5 bases between. CDR1 MGHRA and CDR2 YSYEKL come from the germline V gene. This chain's CDR3 is CASSQENTYEQYF. CDR3 DNA sequence: TGCGCCAGCAGCCAAGAGAATACCTACGAGCAGTACTTC.

Details on this clonotype: The germline gene is not matched at one end of the junction; a read error may be the cause. The chain recombines TRBV5-3 with TRBJ2-3, with D perhaps TRBD1 (6 bases). TRBV5-3 is an ORF; its function is uncertain. CDR3 size: 14 residues. The CDR3, as DNA: TGTGCCAGCAGCCTGCAGGGGCTCTCAGATATGCAGTATTTT. Translation gives CASSLQGLSDMQYF.

V and J are TRBV10-2 and TRBJ2-1; TRBD2 matches at 7 bases. Germline V gene data show CDR1 as WSHSY and CDR2 as SAAADI. The CDR3 has 12 amino acids. Losses at the gene ends were 5 bases for V and 10 bases for J; bases not matched to a gene: 5. CDR3 loop: CASSLAAREQFF. CDR3 nucleotides: TGCGCCAGCAGTCTAGCGGCGCGGGAGCAGTTCTTC.

A note on this clonotype: A junction boundary mismatches the germline segment, possibly from a read error. This sequence joins TRBV7-9 and TRBJ2-3; perhaps TRBD1 as D (5 bases). CDR3 length: 17 amino acids. Germline assignment: CDR1 SEHNR and CDR2 FQNEAQ (reference sequence). Written as DNA, the CDR3 is TGCGCCGAACTTGTCCGCAGGGTATTCGGCGTTGCAGATACGCGGTATTTT. Its translation is CAELVRRVFGVADTRYF.

This clonotype was observed many times. The chain couples TRBV7-9 to TRBJ2-2; 8 bases are a match to TRBD1. Germline trimming cut 7 bases from V and 8 bases from J; bases unmatched to any gene: 0. The CDR3 runs 11 residues. Germline-derived CDR1 and CDR2 are SEHNR and FQNEAQ (reference sequence). CDR3 nucleotides: TGTGCCAGCAACAGGGGGGGGGAGCTGTTTTTT. This codes for CASNRGGELFF.

The rearrangement joins TRBV20-1 to TRBJ2-1; 9 positions agree with TRBD2. Germline V gene data show CDR1 as DFQATT and CDR2 as SNEGSKA (reference sequence). CDR3 length: 16 amino acids. V was clipped by 0 bases and J by 7 bases; unmatched bases: 10. The CDR3 protein is CSARDMGLAFINEQFF. The CDR3 DNA sequence: TGCAGTGCTAGAGACATGGGACTAGCTTTTATTAATGAGCAGTTCTTC.

Note on this clonotype: A much larger clonotype is one base distant, so this may be a read error. The chain carries TRBV27 and TRBJ1-2, with D uncertain. The CDR3 length is 14 residues. Germline V CDR1 and CDR2: MNHEY, SMNVEV (reference sequence). V gave up 4 bases and J gave up 0 bases, with 9 bases separating them. The CDR3 here is CASSSTISNYGYTF. The DNA for the CDR3 is TGTGCCAGCAGTTCGACAATCTCTAACTATGGCTACACCTTC.

With respect to this clonotype: A single base separates this from a much larger clone, so it may be a read error. The chain uses TRBV19 and TRBJ2-1, with D perhaps TRBD2 (6 bases). V dropped 3 bases and J dropped 9 bases, with 12 bases sitting between them. There are 13 residues in the CDR3. Per germline, CDR1 LNHDA and CDR2 SQIVND (reference sequence). The CDR3 loop reads CASSIRQGGEQFF. CDR3 sequence (DNA): TGTGCCAGTAGTATTCGGCAGGGAGGTGAGCAGTTCTTC.

In the case of this clonotype: A clone one base away is much larger, so this may be a read error. V is TRBV20-1 and J is TRBJ2-2, with 7 bases fitting TRBD2. CDR3 size: 12 residues. The germline gives CDR1 DFQATT, CDR2 SNEGSKA (reference sequence). CDR3 sequence: CSAGLHTGERFF. CDR3 DNA: TGCAGTGCGGGACTACACACCGGGGAGCGGTTTTTT.

This clonotype occurred many times. The junction and the germline gene differ at one end; a read error may be behind it. The chain employs TRBV6-5 and TRBJ1-1; a possible D gene is TRBD1 (5 bases). This CDR3 spans 13 amino acids. The germline V gene has CDR1 MNHEY and CDR2 SVGAGI. This CDR3 reads CASSYSQGSPSSF. CDR3 DNA sequence: TGTGCCAGCAGTTACTCCCAGGGATCCCCAAGCTCCTTT.

Ten or more counts support this clonotype. The CDR3 DNA sequence: TGTGCCAGCAGCTCTGACACGAACTCTGGAAACACCATATATTTT. Translating it yields CASSSDTNSGNTIYF. The chain carries TRBV5-5 and TRBJ1-3; D gene ambiguous. V was shortened by 3 bases and J by 0 bases, with 10 bases between the two germline ends. Germline V CDR1 and CDR2: SGHKS, YYEKEE (reference sequence). The CDR3 is 15 residues long. Filled out from reference TRBV5-5 and TRBJ1-3, the complete variable domain reads DAGVTQSPTHLIKTRGQQVTLRCSPISGHKSVSWYQQVLGQGPQFIFQYYEKEERGRGNFPDRFSARQFPNYSSELNVNALLLGDSALYLCASSSDTNSGNTIYFGEGSWLTVV.